The rows below give T cell receptor beta chains drawn from one sample of a study of blood T cell repertoires in COVID-19. The method was immunoSEQ multiplex PCR; TCRdb's version includes in-frame clones alone and lacks a portion of them. The repertoire holds 280,000 or so clones, with about 87% as singletons. The sequenced sample consisted of peripheral blood. These receptors came from a woman aged 25-40 years who had recovered from COVID-19. CDR3s include the opening cysteine and the closing phenylalanine or tryptophan. The order of the fields is V gene, CDR3 protein.

>TRBV7-9
CASRAERIEGYYEQYF
>TRBV11-2
CASSSPSGASTGELFF
>TRBV6-6
CASSYGTGGIQPQHF
>TRBV24-1
CATSDSGGPSTDTQYF
>TRBV5-6
CASSRDSKETQYF
>TRBV2
CASSGQGLQFF
>TRBV24-1
CATSDADRGYEQYF
>TRBV5-4
CASSSAGGGEADTQYF
>TRBV7-9
CASSALSEHSPLHF
>TRBV30
CAWSVRAGYRNEQFF
>TRBV7-6
CASTLLGGGVQETQYF
>TRBV21-1
CASRGRAPGGNTGELFF
>TRBV6-4
CASSLDGDPPQHF
>TRBV7-2
CASYLPGQGVGGYTF
>TRBV6-5
CASGERLVYNEQFF
>TRBV28
CASSPYTGELFF
>TRBV27
CASSLLNSANIQYF
>TRBV19
CASSIGRQGGEQYF
>TRBV5-1
CASSWYQGGQETQYF
>TRBV9
CASSAQGLSYNEQFF
>TRBV19
CASTLRAGQVNYEQYF
>TRBV4-2
CASSQEPGQGRSGNTIYF
>TRBV28
CASSLLHGDNYGYTF
>TRBV5-1
CASSLRTENEQFF
>TRBV6-1
CASSETYVKETQYF
>TRBV3-1/TRBV3-2
CASSRGPSTNEKLFF
>TRBV7-3
CASSSGLAGPDEQFF
>TRBV11-2
CASSFQSNYGYTF
>TRBV28
CASSFPTASEAFF
>TRBV5-4
CASSLAGGNEQFF
>TRBV5-4
CASTLMDSQETQYF
>TRBV3-1/TRBV3-2
CASSEAMPGFSSPLHF
>TRBV4-2
CASSQDGSGGANEQFF
>TRBV5-5
CASSPNPTGGSEQFF
>TRBV24-1
CATSRGGSGANVLTF
>TRBV15
CATMRGSNQPQHF
>TRBV27
CASSVFRGSSYNEQFF
>TRBV15
CATSRVTGGNSPLHF
>TRBV5-4
CASSSQGLGTEAFF
>TRBV2
CASRPRQGPSPLHF
>TRBV5-1
CASSLGQSSNQPQHF
>TRBV28
CASTSGEETQYF
>TRBV24-1
CATSDGDRRIGELFF
>TRBV7-9
CASSSSWGMDQPQHF
>TRBV5-1
CASSSGGFGYGYTF
>TRBV4-2
CASSQEQTPNEKLFF